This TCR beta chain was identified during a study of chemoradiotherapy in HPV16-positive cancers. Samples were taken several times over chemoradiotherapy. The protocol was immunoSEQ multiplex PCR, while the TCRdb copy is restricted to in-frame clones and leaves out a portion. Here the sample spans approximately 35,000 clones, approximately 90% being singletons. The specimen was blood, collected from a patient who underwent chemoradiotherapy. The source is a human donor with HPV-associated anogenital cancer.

This CDR3 reads CASSSVGTSGGSSSYEQYF. CDR3 sequence (DNA): TGCGCCAGCAGTTCCGTCGGGACTAGCGGGGGGAGTAGCTCCTACGAGCAGTACTTC. The chain couples TRBV5-1 to TRBJ2-7, with TRBD2 identical over 15 bases. The ends lost 5 bases at V and 0 bases at J; junction bases unmatched: 12. The germline V gene has CDR1 SGHRS and CDR2 YFSETQ. The CDR3 is made up of 19 amino acids.